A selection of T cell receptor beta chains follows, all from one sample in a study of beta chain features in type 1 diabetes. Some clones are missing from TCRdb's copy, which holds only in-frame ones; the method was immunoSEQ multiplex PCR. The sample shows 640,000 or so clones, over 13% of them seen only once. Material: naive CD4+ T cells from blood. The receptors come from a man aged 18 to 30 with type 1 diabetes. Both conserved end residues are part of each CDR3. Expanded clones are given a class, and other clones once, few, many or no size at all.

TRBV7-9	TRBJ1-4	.	CASSRRQDSSKLFF
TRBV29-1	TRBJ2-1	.	CSVEGGSYNEQFF
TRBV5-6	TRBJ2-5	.	CASSLYGSGETQYF
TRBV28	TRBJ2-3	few	CASSYPTGASTDTQYF
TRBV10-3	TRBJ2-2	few	CAISVGTGLNTGELFF
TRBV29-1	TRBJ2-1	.	CSGLLGGQSYNEQFF
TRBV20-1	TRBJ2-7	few	CSASDRDEQYF
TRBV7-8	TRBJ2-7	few	CASRTRLGAGGPYEQYF
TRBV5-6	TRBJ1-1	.	CASSRGQGTLNFF
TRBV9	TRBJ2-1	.	CASSVVQGLGEQFF
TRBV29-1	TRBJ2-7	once	CSVTADPYYEQYF
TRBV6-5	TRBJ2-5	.	CASFGGQRETQYF
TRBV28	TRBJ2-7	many	CASRGLEFYEQYF
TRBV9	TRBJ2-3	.	CASSVEGYPGVDTQYF
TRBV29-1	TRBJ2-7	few	CSGATGQGGPYEQYF
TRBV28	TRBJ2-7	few	CASSAPGTTLEQYF
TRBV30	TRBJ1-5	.	CAWSDHGGMGQPQHF
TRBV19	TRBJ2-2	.	CASSRGRTQGTGELFF
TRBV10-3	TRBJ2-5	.	CAIRYQETQYF
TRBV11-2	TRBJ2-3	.	CASSSSITDTQYF
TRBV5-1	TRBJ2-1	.	CASSPGVRSYNEQFF
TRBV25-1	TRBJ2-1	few	CASSEGENNEQFF
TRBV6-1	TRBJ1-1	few	CASSAQGWTEAFF
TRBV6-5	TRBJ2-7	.	CASSSDRVHYEQYF
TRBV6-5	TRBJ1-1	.	CASRPGENTEAFF
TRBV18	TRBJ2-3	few	CASSPLLEGTDTQYF
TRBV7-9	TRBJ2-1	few	CASSLVGRGSNEQFF
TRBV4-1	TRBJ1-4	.	CASSQGVKTTNEKLFF
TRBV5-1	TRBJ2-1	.	CASSDRATYNEQFF
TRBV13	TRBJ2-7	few	CASSLGPQGRPIEQYF
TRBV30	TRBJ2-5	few	CAWSERGGETQYF
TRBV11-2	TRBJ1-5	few	CASSPGSNQPQHF